What follows is one T cell receptor (beta chain) and its context. Its matching antigen is unknown. Using immunoSEQ multiplex PCR, the repertoire was profiled, and TCRdb retains in-frame clones only, with some absent. Among some 34,000 clones listed, roughly four fifths were seen once. Unmatched junction bases numbered 4, after V lost 6 bases and J lost 8 bases. This CDR3 is 13 amino acids long. This sample is part of a study of vaccination effects on CD4 cells after COVID-19. Antigen-specific CD4+ T cells were first expanded with viral peptide pools by the ViraFEST assay and only then sequenced. Following culture for approximately ten days, CD4+ T cells were isolated. The cohort was immunized with two doses of either the BNT162b2 or mRNA-1273 vaccine. Wells containing 1.5 million to 2.5 million PBMC each were cultured with roughly 10 IU/ml IL-2 and 8 to 10 ug/ml peptides. Whole-study results and caveats: Few convalescent patients, and no early post-infection timepoints, were available to the study.

The rearrangement links TRBV12-3 or TRBV12-4 to TRBJ1-6, with 7 bases matching TRBD1. This TCR was recovered from a human donor who received a COVID-19 vaccine. Some clones in this sample may be carry-over from other donors' samples. The sequences come from CD4+ T cells from PBMCs cultured with HCoV-NL63 spike peptides, collected after COVID-19 vaccination. CDR3 residues: CASSGDSHSPLHF. The CDR3 region has the DNA TGTGCCAGCAGCGGGGACAGCCATTCACCCCTCCACTTT.